Included here is one T cell receptor (beta chain) sequence, with context. Assay used: immunoSEQ multiplex PCR; TCRdb lists only in-frame clones, some missing. This table holds hundreds of thousands of clones, 92% found once. These data originate in a study of shared clonotypes between healthy human individuals. Positive CCR7 selection of CD45RO-negative cells yielded the naive CD8 cells, and terminally differentiated effector memory CD45RA+ cells were excluded. The sequence was obtained from a man aged 25-40 years in good health. What was sequenced was naive CD8+ T cells sorted from blood.

For the CDR3, the DNA is TGTGCCAGCAGTGAAGACAGGGTGGAGACCCAGTACTTC. Its protein is CASSEDRVETQYF. The rearrangement uses TRBV6-1 and TRBJ2-5, with D possibly matching TRBD1 (6 bases). This CDR3 contains 13 residues. The germline gives CDR1 MNHNS, CDR2 SASEGT. V was clipped by 1 base and J by 5 bases, with 8 bases between them.